This TCR beta chain originates from a study of shared clonotypes between healthy human individuals. Study-wide points: For naive CD4 cells, 4% to 5% of clonotypes were shared across a few donors.

With regard to this clone: Its target is unknown.

CDR3 length: 14 residues. The germline gives CDR1 SGDLS, CDR2 YYNGEE. Trimming shortened V by 7 bases and J by 2 bases, and 15 bases separated the two germline ends. Terminally differentiated effector memory CD45RA+ cells were excluded from the naive CD8 cells, which were CD45RO-negative and positively selected for CCR7. At the deep level, the assay was run. Using immunoSEQ multiplex PCR, the repertoire was profiled, and TCRdb retains in-frame clones only, with some absent. The repertoire includes around 2,000,000 clones, about 95% of them detected once, and about 1.1% sits in the top ten. Sequences were obtained from naive CD8+ T cells sorted from blood. The receptor was derived from a man aged 18 to 30 in good health. The chain has TRBV9 and TRBJ2-5; D might be TRBD1 or TRBD2, each matching 6 bases. The CDR3: CASCGGPEQETQYF. The DNA of the CDR3 is TGTGCCAGCTGTGGGGGGCCCGAACAAGAGACCCAGTACTTC.